The 11 T cell receptor beta chains below all came from one sample that was sequenced in a study of type 1 regulatory T cells. TCRdb passed the reads through MiXCR, listing each CDR3 protein once. The sample has just under 65,000 distinct CDR3 sequences; 49% are singletons. These receptors have no identified antigens. Sequenced sample: cultured non-Tr1 T cells, either the whole culture or a sorted T cell fraction (not recorded which). These receptors were taken from a human donor in good health.

This chain links TRBV29-1 with TRBJ1-4; no firm D call. Deletions cut 7 bases from V and 8 bases from J, with 20 bases between. The CDR3 sequence is 14 residues long. The germline CDR1 and CDR2 sequences are SQVTM and ANQGSEA. CDR3 nucleotides: TGCAGCGCTCTAAAGCGGGATGGCGGGGAAAAACTGTTTTTT. It codes for CSALKRDGGEKLFF.

The chain links TRBV27 to TRBJ2-2; 10 bases map to TRBD2. The CDR3 is 16 amino acids. Germline loops: CDR1 MNHEY, CDR2 SMNVEV (reference sequence). V shed 10 bases and J 3 bases; nucleotides not matched to a gene: 11. The DNA of the CDR3 is TGTGCCACTACGATGGAGCGGGGGGGCGACACCGGGGAGCTGTTTTTT. Translating it yields CATTMERGGDTGELFF.

This clonotype was detected only a few times. The chain is built from TRBV20-1 and TRBJ1-5, with 9 bases aligning to TRBD1. Germline V gene lookup returns CDR1 DFQATT and CDR2 SNEGSKA (reference sequence). V dropped 5 bases and J dropped 6; count of bases not matched to a gene: 14. This CDR3 contains 16 residues. The CDR3 DNA is TGCAGTGCTTCCGGGACAGGGCGCCTTGGAGCTCAGCCCCAGCATTTT. This sequence encodes CSASGTGRLGAQPQHF.

This chain joins TRBV5-1 and TRBJ2-7, with D perhaps matching TRBD2 (6 bases). The CDR3 consists of 12 residues. The ends were cut back, 7 bases at V and 5 bases at J, with 13 bases in the middle. CDR1 is SGHRS and CDR2 is YFSETQ in the germline V gene. As DNA, the CDR3 is TGCGCCAGCCGCAGGGAGCGGGACGAGCAGTACTTC. This gives the protein CASRRERDEQYF.

Here the CDR3 DNA reads TGCAGTGCTAGAGATGCTTGGGGGAACGGAGCTGATACGCAGTATTTT. Protein product: CSARDAWGNGADTQYF. The V call is TRBV20-1, the J call TRBJ2-3; D is perhaps TRBD1 or TRBD2 (5 bases each). Trimming took 0 bases from V and 6 from J, leaving 19 bases between them. Germline V CDR1 and CDR2: DFQATT, SNEGSKA (reference sequence). The CDR3 covers 16 residues.

The genes are TRBV5-5 and TRBJ2-7; 7 bases align to TRBD1. CDR1 is SGHKS, CDR2 YYEKEE, per germline (reference sequence). The CDR3 consists of 15 residues. Trimming removed 3 bases from V and 0 bases from J; junction bases left unmatched: 6. This CDR3 is CASSSSGTASYEQYF. The CDR3 region has the DNA TGTGCCAGCAGCTCCTCCGGGACAGCCTCCTACGAGCAGTACTTC.

The chain carries TRBV3-1 and TRBJ2-2; perhaps TRBD1 as D (6 bases). In germline, CDR1 is LGHDT, CDR2 YNNKEL (reference sequence). The CDR3 length is 13 residues. V was pared by 4 bases and J by 6 bases, with 9 bases between. The CDR3: CASSLRGSGELFF. The DNA for the CDR3 is TGTGCCAGCAGCCTCAGGGGCTCCGGGGAGCTGTTTTTT. Drawing the rest from reference TRBV3-1 and TRBJ2-2, the complete variable domain is DTAVSQTPKYLVTQMGNDKSIKCEQNLGHDTMYWYKQDSKKFLKIMFSYNNKELIINETVPNRFSPKSPDKAHLNLHINSLELGDSAVYFCASSLRGSGELFFGEGSRLTVL.

This clonotype occurred once. The chain carries TRBV6-1 and TRBJ2-5; D perhaps matches TRBD1 (6 bases). Germline V gives CDR1 MNHNS, CDR2 SASEGT. V was shortened by 7 bases and J by 4 bases, with 13 bases between the two germline ends. The CDR3 sequence is 13 residues long. The CDR3 loop is CASTGEWGETQYF. The CDR3 DNA reads TGTGCCAGCACAGGGGAGTGGGGAGAGACCCAGTACTTC.

The chain carries TRBV3-1 and TRBJ2-1; possible D gene TRBD2, 6 bases. The germline V and J ends were trimmed by 1 base and 9 bases, with 13 bases remaining between them. This CDR3 has 14 residues. Germline assignment: CDR1 LGHDT and CDR2 YNNKEL (reference sequence). CDR3 in DNA: TGTGCCAGCAGCCAAGGACGGGGCGGGGTTGAGCAGTTCTTC. This translates into CASSQGRGGVEQFF.

This clonotype has just a few counts. The V call is TRBV7-2, the J call TRBJ2-5; TRBD1 might be the D (6 bases). V lost 5 bases, J lost 2 bases, and 18 bases lay in between. The length of the CDR3 is 16 residues. Germline V gene sequence: CDR1 SGHTA, CDR2 FQGNSA. The CDR3 sequence: CASSLRRGGQQETQYF. In DNA form, the CDR3 reads TGTGCCAGCAGCCTAAGAAGGGGTGGACAGCAAGAGACCCAGTACTTC.

A few counts support this clonotype. The chain uses TRBV10-3 and TRBJ2-3; TRBD2 aligns across 13 bases. V was clipped by 9 bases and J by 5 bases; unmatched bases: 5. Germline assignment: CDR1 ENHRY and CDR2 SYGVKD. The CDR3 is 14 residues long. The CDR3 loop reads CAIGLAGVKDTQYF. CDR3 nucleotide sequence: TGTGCCATAGGACTAGCGGGGGTCAAAGATACGCAGTATTTT.